This paragraph reports one T cell receptor beta chain. The antigen is undetermined. This entry comes from a study of shared clonotypes between healthy human individuals. Study-level points and caveats: At large depth, rarefaction still showed sorted-subset sequencing to be incomplete.

V shed 5 bases and J shed 5 bases, with 15 bases lying between them. Per the germline V gene, CDR1 is SGHVS and CDR2 is FQNEAQ. The CDR3 sequence is 14 residues long. It was across several immunoSEQ plates that each subset's genomic DNA was evenly split. Using immunoSEQ multiplex PCR, the repertoire was profiled, and TCRdb retains in-frame clones only, with some absent. The repertoire holds around 600,000 clones, with about 97% as singletons. Sequencing used naive CD4+ T cells sorted from blood. Subset defined: CD45RA+ positively selected. The receptor was isolated from a woman in her 30s in good health. The chain joins TRBV7-8 to TRBJ1-1; a weak D match, TRBD1 (6 bases). The CDR3 loop is CASSLQRGATEAFF. The CDR3 DNA sequence: TGTGCCAGCAGCCTCCAGAGGGGGGCGACTGAAGCTTTCTTT.